Below are 24 T cell receptor beta chains sequenced from a single sample in a study of blood T cells in healthy people across ages (dated by TCRdb to between 2015 and 2016). Library method: 5' RACE. Instrument used: Illumina HiSeq 2500. The second PCR ran for about 6 to 11 cycles and used a J-beta primer mix along with a sample-barcoded 5' primer. Using fastp trimming at Q25 and MiXCR clonotype assembly, TCRdb reanalyzed the public sequencing data and kept in-frame beta chains. For every CDR3 protein sequence, its rows merge into one entry that carries the most common genes and DNA. Counted in this sample were about 800,000 distinct CDR3 sequences; 25% of them appeared once. The ten largest clones take up under 4.5% of the sample. These records were also assigned to another study, of T cells of mothers and their children.

Input material: blood. The receptor source for this set is a boy under 18 in good health.

This clonotype appeared a few times. The DNA for the CDR3 is TGTGCCAGCTTGACAGACGGCCCCTACGAGCAGTACTTC. This translates into CASLTDGPYEQYF. The chain has TRBV2 and TRBJ2-7; maybe TRBD1 (5 bases). Trimming took 8 bases from V and 2 from J, leaving 13 bases between them. Germline V gives CDR1 SNHLY, CDR2 FYNNEI. The CDR3 loop spans 13 amino acids.

This clonotype was seen a few times. The chain uses TRBV7-2 and TRBJ1-5; 9 bases agree with TRBD1. CDR1 SGHTA and CDR2 FQGNSA come from the germline V gene. CDR3 length: 14 residues. The V gene end was trimmed by 5 bases and the J gene end by 9 bases; junction bases not matched to a gene: 8. CDR3 sequence reads: CASSAGQGSGPQHF. The CDR3 DNA reads TGTGCCAGCAGCGCCGGACAGGGGTCGGGGCCCCAGCATTTT.

This clonotype showed up just a few times. The rearrangement links TRBV7-2 to TRBJ2-3, with D unclear. The CDR3 covers 13 residues. V was cut by 5 bases and J by 7 bases, with 13 bases left in between. Looked up from germline, CDR1 is SGHTA and CDR2 is FQGNSA. The CDR3 DNA follows: TGTGCCAGCAGCCCCCCGAGTAGAAATACGCAGTATTTT. As protein: CASSPPSRNTQYF. The whole variable domain, remainder taken from reference TRBV7-2 and TRBJ2-3, is GAGVSQSPSNKVTEKGKDVELRCDPISGHTALYWYRQSLGQGLEFLIYFQGNSAPDKSGLPSDRFSAERTGGSVSTLTIQRTQQEDSAVYLCASSPPSRNTQYFGPGTRLTVL.

This sequence joins TRBV5-6 and TRBJ2-1, with 9 positions matching TRBD2. V lost 0 bases to trimming and J lost 4 bases; unmatched junction nucleotides: 5. The CDR3 spans 16 residues. Germline loops: CDR1 SGHDT, CDR2 YYEEEE. CDR3: CASSLGGGAEYNEQFF. The CDR3 coding sequence is TGTGCCAGCAGCTTGGGCGGGGGGGCCGAGTACAATGAGCAGTTCTTC. The full variable domain, its missing parts supplied by reference TRBV5-6 and TRBJ2-1, is DAGVTQSPTHLIKTRGQQVTLRCSPKSGHDTVSWYQQALGQGPQFIFQYYEEEERQRGNFPDRFSGHQFPNYSSELNVNALLLGDSALYLCASSLGGGAEYNEQFFGPGTRLTVL.

In this sample, this clonotype turned up many times. The gene calls are TRBV28 and TRBJ2-5, with a possible D match to TRBD1 (6 bases). CDR1 MDHEN and CDR2 SYDVKM come from the germline V gene. Trimming removed 4 bases at V and 4 bases at J, with 13 bases between. There are 14 residues in the CDR3. The CDR3 DNA is TGTGCCAGCAGTTCATCCAGGGGAGCAGAGACCCAGTACTTC. Translated, it gives CASSSSRGAETQYF.

The gene calls are TRBV18 and TRBJ1-3; no definite D call. The CDR3 length is 14 residues. Germline V gives CDR1 KGHSH, CDR2 LQKENI. V gave up 3 bases and J gave up 0 bases, with 6 bases separating them. CDR3 sequence: CASSPGNSGNTIYF. The CDR3 nucleotides read TGTGCCAGCTCACCGGGAAACTCTGGAAACACCATATATTTT.

V gene TRBV14 combines with J gene TRBJ1-4; 7 bases agree with TRBD1. Trimming cost V 4 bases and J 10 bases; bases outside gene matches: 12. Germline lookup yields CDR1 SGHDN and CDR2 FVKESK. The CDR3 sequence is 15 residues long. CDR3 sequence: CASSRGTVPPGKLFF. Here the CDR3 DNA reads TGTGCCAGCAGCCGCGGGACAGTTCCCCCGGGAAAACTGTTTTTT.

The chain combines TRBV27 with TRBJ2-3, with 7 bases matching TRBD1. The CDR3 has 14 amino acids. Germline CDR1 reads MNHEY; CDR2 reads SMNVEV (reference sequence). Trimming at V came to 5 bases and at J to 4 bases, leaving 6 bases not matched to a gene. In DNA form, the CDR3 reads TGTGCCAGCAGTGACAGGGTGAAATCAGATACGCAGTATTTT. It specifies CASSDRVKSDTQYF.

This clonotype turned up a few times. The J gene is TRBJ1-2, the V gene TRBV7-6; D is unclear. V lost 4 bases and J 3 bases, leaving 9 bases between the germline ends. The V gene's germline CDR1 is SGHVS and CDR2 FNYEAQ. The length of the CDR3 is 13 residues. The CDR3 sequence: CASSSDGHYGYTF. For the CDR3, the DNA is TGTGCCAGCAGCTCCGACGGGCACTATGGCTACACCTTC.

J is TRBJ2-3 and V is TRBV20-1; 8 bases are a match to TRBD2. The germline V gene has CDR1 DFQATT and CDR2 SNEGSKA (reference sequence). The CDR3 consists of 14 residues. The V gene end was trimmed by 3 bases and the J gene end by 1 base; junction bases not matched to a gene: 3. Written as DNA, the CDR3 is TGCAGTGCTAGCCTGCGGGAGGGCACAGATACGCAGTATTTT. This codes for CSASLREGTDTQYF.

This clonotype was recorded a few times. The chain carries TRBV29-1 and TRBJ2-5; TRBD2 is a possible D gene (7 bases). Germline CDR1 is SQVTM and CDR2 is ANQGSEA. There are 12 residues in the CDR3. Trimming shortened V by 4 bases and J by 7 bases, and 13 bases separated the two germline ends. This CDR3 is CSVVGGGGTQYF. CDR3 nucleotide sequence: TGCAGCGTTGTGGGGGGAGGGGGGACCCAGTACTTC.

This clonotype has just a few counts. The chain has TRBV7-2 and TRBJ2-5; 8 bases map to TRBD2. The J call could be wrong; TRBJ2-1 is a better fit for the DNA end. The CDR3 covers 15 residues. Germline CDR1 SGHTA, CDR2 FQGNSA. The CDR3 region is CASSSWTSLGDEQFF. CDR3 in DNA: TGTGCCAGCAGCTCTTGGACTAGCCTTGGGGATGAGCAGTTCTTC.

The chain carries TRBV9 and TRBJ1-2; 8 positions agree with TRBD1. This CDR3 spans 17 amino acids. V lost 5 bases to trimming and J lost 4 bases; unmatched junction nucleotides: 16. CDR1 is SGDLS and CDR2 is YYNGEE in the germline V gene. CDR3 residues: CASSPTGQGSFVYGYTF. CDR3 bases: TGTGCCAGCAGTCCTACCGGACAGGGCAGCTTTGTCTATGGCTACACCTTC.

The chain carries TRBV4-3 and TRBJ2-5, with a possible D match to TRBD2 (5 bases). This CDR3 has 13 residues. CDR1 is LGHNA and CDR2 is YSLEER in the germline V gene. Trimming pared 2 bases from V and 4 bases from J, leaving 8 bases between. This chain's CDR3 is CASSQRLRETQYF. Here the CDR3 DNA reads TGCGCCAGCAGCCAACGACTACGAGAGACCCAGTACTTC.

The genes are TRBV7-2 and TRBJ1-6, with 8 bases aligning to TRBD1. The CDR3 runs 15 residues. Germline CDR1 SGHTA, CDR2 FQGNSA. After removal of 6 bases from V and 9 bases from J, the junction contained 10 bases not matched to a gene. The DNA for the CDR3 is TGTGCCAGCAGTCAGGACAGGGTTGAGTTTTCACCCCTCCACTTT. Translating it yields CASSQDRVEFSPLHF.

This chain joins TRBV29-1 and TRBJ2-7; tentative D call: TRBD2 (5 bases). The CDR3 totals 12 residues. With 4 bases removed from V and 5 bases from J, the gap between germline ends came to 12 bases. Germline V CDR1 and CDR2: SQVTM, ANQGSEA. The CDR3: CSVASGTNEQYF. CDR3 in DNA: TGCAGCGTTGCCAGCGGAACAAACGAGCAGTACTTC.

This clonotype occurred many times. J is TRBJ2-5 and V is TRBV29-1, with D possibly called TRBD1 or TRBD2 (5 bases each). The V end lost 5 bases, the J end lost 3 bases, and 10 bases lay between the germline ends. Germline values: CDR1 SQVTM, CDR2 ANQGSEA. The CDR3 runs 12 residues. The CDR3 nucleotides are TGCAGCGTTCTGAGGGGAGAAGAGACCCAGTACTTC. It is translated as CSVLRGEETQYF.

The chain combines TRBV12-3 or TRBV12-4 with TRBJ2-5; D perhaps matches TRBD2 (6 bases). V shed 5 bases and J shed 2 bases, with 18 bases lying between them. CDR3 size: 16 residues. CDR3 DNA: TGTGCCAGCAGTAAAGTCGGGGCTAGCGAACAAGAGACCCAGTACTTC. This gives the protein CASSKVGASEQETQYF.

This clonotype was observed a few times. The V call is TRBV28, the J call TRBJ2-2; no clear D gene. V was trimmed by 7 bases and J by 4 bases, leaving 13 bases between them. The CDR3 consists of 14 residues. CDR1 MDHEN and CDR2 SYDVKM come from the germline V gene. CDR3 nucleotide sequence: TGTGCCAGCATCGCCAGGTCGAGCACCGGGGAGCTGTTTTTT. As protein: CASIARSSTGELFF.

J is TRBJ2-2 and V is TRBV4-1; no definite D call. V lost 4 bases and J lost 1, with 13 bases in between. Germline assignment: CDR1 MGHRA and CDR2 YSYEKL. The CDR3 runs to 16 residues. DNA for the CDR3: TGCGCCAGCAGCCCGACCATCTTGGGGAACACCGGGGAGCTGTTTTTT. Protein sequence: CASSPTILGNTGELFF.

This clonotype has a handful of counts. The chain links TRBV4-3 to TRBJ1-5; D unclear. CDR3 length: 14 amino acids. The V gene lost 3 bases and the J gene lost 4 bases, with 10 bases spanning the gap. Germline CDR1 LGHNA, CDR2 YSLEER. Here the CDR3 DNA reads TGCGCCAGCAGCCATCAAGTTGGGAATCAGCCCCAGCATTTT. It specifies CASSHQVGNQPQHF.

There are a few counts of this clonotype. CDR3 sequence (DNA): TGTGCCAGCAGCTTTCCCGGGATCCAAGAGACCCAGTACTTC. Translated, it gives CASSFPGIQETQYF. The J gene is TRBJ2-5, the V gene TRBV7-9; D perhaps matches TRBD2 (5 bases). The germline V and J ends were trimmed by 3 bases and 1 base, with 9 bases remaining between them. The CDR3 loop spans 14 amino acids. Germline CDR1 and CDR2: SEHNR and FQNEAQ (reference sequence).

This clonotype has more than one count but fewer than ten. J is TRBJ2-5 and V is TRBV4-1; possible D gene TRBD1, 6 bases. With the DNA end fitting TRBJ2-7 better, the J assignment may be wrong. The V gene's germline CDR1 is MGHRA and CDR2 YSYEKL. This CDR3 spans 15 amino acids. Here the CDR3 reads CASSLKPQGGGEQYF. The CDR3 bases are TGCGCCAGCAGCCTCAAACCCCAAGGGGGTGGCGAGCAGTACTTC.

The table lists this clonotype with a few counts. The CDR3 sequence: CASLSIRSYEQYF. Written as DNA, the CDR3 is TGTGCCAGCCTGTCAATCCGGAGCTACGAGCAGTACTTC. The chain combines TRBV28 with TRBJ2-7; D is ambiguous. The germline CDR1 and CDR2 sequences are MDHEN and SYDVKM. The CDR3 loop spans 13 amino acids. Trimming pared 8 bases from V and 3 bases from J, leaving 14 bases between.